This note documents a single TCR beta chain sequence. What it recognizes is unknown. Germline V gene data show CDR1 as LNHDA and CDR2 as SQIVND (reference sequence). The V and J ends lost 2 bases and 3 bases, in that order; junction bases with no gene match: 9. The CDR3 contains 18 residues. The data belong to a study of cytotoxic CD8 clonotypes in ibrutinib-treated CLL. About the research overall: Response sampling took place at median 12 months of treatment, range 6 to 36.

The data were produced by immunoSEQ multiplex PCR, yet TCRdb's version contains in-frame clones alone and is incomplete. The sample consists of roughly 200,000 clones, around three quarters of them appearing once. Study results and caveats: Clonality went up at ibrutinib response and then declined back toward baseline at progression. Public clonotypes showed up rarely, and on treatment they shrank or held steady.

The rearrangement links TRBV19 to TRBJ2-3; 12 bases agree with TRBD1. The specimen was PBMCs, collected after 24 months of ibrutinib treatment. This receptor was obtained from a human donor with chronic lymphocytic leukemia. CDR3 loop: CASSITGTGGFGTDTQYF. The CDR3 DNA reads TGTGCCAGTAGTATAACCGGGACAGGGGGCTTCGGGACAGATACGCAGTATTTT.